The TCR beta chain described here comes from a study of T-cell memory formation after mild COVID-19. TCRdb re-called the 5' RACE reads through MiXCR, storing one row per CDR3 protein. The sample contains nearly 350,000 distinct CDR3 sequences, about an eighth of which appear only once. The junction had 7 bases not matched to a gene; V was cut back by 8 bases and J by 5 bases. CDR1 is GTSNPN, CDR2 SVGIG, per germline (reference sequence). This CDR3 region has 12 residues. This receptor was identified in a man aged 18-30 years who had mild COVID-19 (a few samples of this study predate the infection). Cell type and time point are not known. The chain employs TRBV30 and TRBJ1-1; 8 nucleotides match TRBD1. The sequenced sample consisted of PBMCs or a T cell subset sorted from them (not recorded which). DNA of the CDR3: TGTGCCGTACCCAGGGGGCTAACTGAAGCTTTCTTT. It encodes CAVPRGLTEAFF.